These T cell receptor beta chains were read from a single sample in a study of technical replicates of blood from four donors. Measured with immunoSEQ multiplex PCR; TCRdb has only the in-frame clones, and not every one. The sample has about 81,000 clones; approximately 96% are singletons. Sequenced sample: T cells isolated from PBMCs. All receptors derive from a human donor in good health. Each CDR3 is given with its conserved first and last residue. A D gene is named only where the DNA matches it firmly. Expanded clones get a size class; other rows say once, few or many, or leave the size out.

V gene	clone size	J gene	D gene	CDR3 DNA	CDR3 protein
TRBV9	-	TRBJ1-3	-	TGTGCCAGCAGCGTAGCCCCCTCGTCCGCTGGAAACACCATATATTTT	CASSVAPSSAGNTIYF
TRBV28	-	TRBJ2-7	TRBD2	TGTGCCAGCAGTTTAGATCCGGGACTAGCGGGAGTCAAAGAGCAGTACTTC	CASSLDPGLAGVKEQYF
TRBV7-2	once	TRBJ2-7	-	TGTGCCAGCAGCCCCATGCGAGGCTCCTACGAGCAGTACTTC	CASSPMRGSYEQYF
TRBV6-5	-	TRBJ2-1	-	TGTGCCAGCAGCAGGGGCGATGAGCAGTTCTTC	CASSRGDEQFF
TRBV15	-	TRBJ2-1	TRBD2	TGTGCCACCAGCAGAGAAACTAGCGGGAGAATCAATGAGCAGTTCTTC	CATSRETSGRINEQFF
TRBV28	-	TRBJ1-2	-	TGTGCCAGCAGTGGAGCCATAGGCTACACCTTC	CASSGAIGYTF
TRBV19	-	TRBJ2-7	-	TGTGCCAGTAGTATAGCTTCAGGCCGCTACGAGCAGTACTTC	CASSIASGRYEQYF
TRBV11-2	-	TRBJ2-7	TRBD1	TGTGCCAGCAGCCCGGGACAGCCCTACGAGCAGTACTTC	CASSPGQPYEQYF
TRBV11-3	-	TRBJ2-7	-	TGTGCCAGCAGCTTCGCCTACGAGCAGTACTTC	CASSFAYEQYF
TRBV4-3	-	TRBJ2-5	-	TGCGCCAGCAGCCAAGAACGTTATAGGGGGAAGGCGGGAGAAGAGACCCAGTACTTC	CASSQERYRGKAGEETQYF
TRBV7-8	-	TRBJ2-7	TRBD2	TGTGCCAGCAGCTTAGAGCGGGAGCTGTACGAGCAGTACTTC	CASSLERELYEQYF
TRBV18	once	TRBJ2-3	-	TGTGCCAGCTCACTCACACTAGGAGATACGCAGTATTTT	CASSLTLGDTQYF
TRBV2	-	TRBJ1-1	-	TGTGCCAGCAAATTTCAGGGGAACACTGAAGCTTTCTTT	CASKFQGNTEAFF
TRBV5-6	-	TRBJ1-2	-	TGTGCCAGCAGCTTGATAGGGGGAGGCTACACCTTC	CASSLIGGGYTF
TRBV5-1	-	TRBJ1-3	-	TGCGCCAGCAGCTCTGGACAGTCTGGAAACACCATATATTTT	CASSSGQSGNTIYF
TRBV7-9	-	TRBJ1-1	-	TGTGCCAGCAGCTTGACACAGGACAGGAACACTGAAGCTTTCTTT	CASSLTQDRNTEAFF
TRBV19	-	TRBJ1-1	-	TGTGCCAGTAGTATAGATCATGAGATCCCTGAAGCTTTCTTT	CASSIDHEIPEAFF
TRBV5-4	-	TRBJ1-4	-	TGTGCCAGCAGCTTGTGGCAGTCTAATGAAAAACTGTTTTTT	CASSLWQSNEKLFF
TRBV6-1	-	TRBJ1-4	TRBD1	TGTGCCAGCAGGGAACGCGACAGGGGAATTACTTCAACTAATGAAAAACTGTTTTTT	CASRERDRGITSTNEKLFF
TRBV19	-	TRBJ2-7	-	TGTGCCAGTAGTGGACTGGAAGCCTACGAGCAGTACTTC	CASSGLEAYEQYF
TRBV9	-	TRBJ2-7	TRBD2	TGTGCCAGCAGTTCTGGACTAGTCTACGAGCAGTACTTC	CASSSGLVYEQYF
TRBV28	once	TRBJ1-4	-	TGTGCCAGCAGTTTACCGCCGCAGGGTAATGAAAAACTGTTTTTT	CASSLPPQGNEKLFF
TRBV6-1	-	TRBJ1-2	-	TGTGCCAGCAGTGCCCCAGGGCTGCTGGGCTACACCTTC	CASSAPGLLGYTF